This T cell receptor (beta chain) was documented in a study of T-cell reconstitution after alpha-beta-depleted transplantation in children. Study results and caveats: Where alpha-beta T cells came from about two months after transplant was reportedly several hundred expanded graft clones. Surviving recipient cells, namely T cells and thymic progenitors, were the source of high day-60 TCRbeta diversity in some patients. Once a year had passed after transplant, T-cell counts and diversity came mostly from newly produced T cells.

To note about this clonotype: As yet, its antigen is unknown.

The V end was cut by 6 bases, the J end by 2 bases, with 14 bases between. Germline CDR1 and CDR2: MNHNS and SASEGT. CDR3 length: 14 amino acids. Researchers prepared the TCRbeta library using unique molecular identifiers, the study reports. TCRdb recomputed calls from the PCR reads with MiXCR, one row per CDR3 protein. The sample includes around 700,000 distinct CDR3 sequences, over 10% seen only once; the top ten take approximately 0.8%. This material consisted of PBMCs, taken before TCRalphabeta/CD19-depleted stem cell transplant. The sequence was obtained from a girl aged 2 to 10 with congenital amegakaryocytic thrombocytopenia, due to receive a stem cell transplant. This sequence joins TRBV6-1 and TRBJ2-7; TRBD2 might be the D (6 bases). CDR3 DNA sequence: TGTGCCAGCAGCCGGGGCGGGGAAACCTACGAGCAGTACTTC. This encodes CASSRGGETYEQYF.